The present T cell receptor (beta chain) was sequenced within a study of T-cell reconstitution after alpha-beta-depleted transplantation in children. V lost 8 bases, J lost 4 bases, and 13 bases stayed unmatched. Germline values: CDR1 ENHRY, CDR2 SYGVKD. The CDR3 is 16 residues long. This clonotype was seen at least ten times. The library targeted TCRbeta and was prepared with unique molecular identifiers. MiXCR was run by TCRdb on the PCR reads, yielding one entry per CDR3 protein. In the table there are hundreds of thousands of distinct CDR3 sequences, around 13% of which are singletons. This clonotype was sampled from a girl aged 2-10 years with congenital amegakaryocytic thrombocytopenia, due to receive a stem cell transplant. This chain connects TRBV10-3 to TRBJ2-3, with 9 nucleotides matching TRBD2. Sample: PBMCs, taken before TCRalphabeta/CD19-depleted stem cell transplant. The CDR3 DNA sequence: TGTGCCATCCAGCCCGTAGCGGGAGATCGCGCAGATACGCAGTATTTT. Translated, it gives CAIQPVAGDRADTQYF.